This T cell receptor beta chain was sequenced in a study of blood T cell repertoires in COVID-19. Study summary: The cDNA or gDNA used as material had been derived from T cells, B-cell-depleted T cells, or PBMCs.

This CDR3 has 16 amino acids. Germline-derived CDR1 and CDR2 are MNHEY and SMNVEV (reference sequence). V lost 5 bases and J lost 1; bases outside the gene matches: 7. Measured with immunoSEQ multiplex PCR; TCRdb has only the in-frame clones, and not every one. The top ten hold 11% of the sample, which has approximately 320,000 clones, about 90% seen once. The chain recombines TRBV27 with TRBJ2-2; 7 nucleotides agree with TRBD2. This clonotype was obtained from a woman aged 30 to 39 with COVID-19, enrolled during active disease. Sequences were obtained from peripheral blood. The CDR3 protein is CASSPSSGENTGELFF. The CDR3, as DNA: TGTGCCAGCAGTCCCTCTAGCGGTGAGAACACCGGGGAGCTGTTTTTT.